These 14 T cell receptor beta chains came from one sample sequenced in a study of T-cell memory formation after mild COVID-19. From the 5' RACE reads, TCRdb called clonotypes with MiXCR, one entry per CDR3 protein. Counted here are hundreds of thousands of distinct CDR3 sequences, under 20% occurring once; the ten biggest clones make up 12%. Material for sequencing was PBMCs or a T cell subset sorted from them (not recorded which). The receptors derive from an adult woman who had mild COVID-19 (a few samples of this study predate the infection). Cell type and time point are not known.

This chain uses TRBV2 with TRBJ2-7; D could derive from TRBD1 or TRBD2 (5 bases each). The CDR3 is 14 residues long. CDR1 SNHLY and CDR2 FYNNEI come from the germline V gene. V lost 5 bases, J lost 2 bases, and 13 bases lay in between. The CDR3 bases are TGTGCCAGCAGTTTCCGGGACGGTCCCTACGAGCAGTACTTC. Translated: CASSFRDGPYEQYF.

A few counts support this clonotype. The chain links TRBV12-3 or TRBV12-4 to TRBJ1-2; D remains unclear. The CDR3 covers 13 residues. V lost 6 bases to trimming and J lost 5 bases, with 13 bases between them. CDR3 amino acids: CASSQDPMYGYTF. The DNA for the CDR3 is TGTGCCAGCAGCCAGGACCCCATGTATGGCTACACCTTC.

Only a few counts were recorded for this clonotype. The CDR3 DNA reads as TGTGCCAGCAGTGACGGCCCCCCTAAGGACACTGAAGCTTTCTTT. It is translated as CASSDGPPKDTEAFF. The rearrangement links TRBV6-1 to TRBJ1-1; D gene uncertain. The CDR3 consists of 15 residues. V was clipped by 3 bases and J by 3 bases, with 14 bases between them. Germline CDR1 is MNHNS and CDR2 is SASEGT.

A single count supports this clonotype. This chain uses TRBV6-1 with TRBJ2-1, with unresolved D. The CDR3 extends over 14 amino acids. The germline V and J ends were trimmed by 4 bases and 9 bases, with 16 bases remaining between them. Germline loops: CDR1 MNHNS, CDR2 SASEGT. The CDR3 is CASSVIVTDGEQFF. The CDR3 DNA follows: TGTGCCAGCAGTGTGATCGTAACTGACGGTGAGCAGTTCTTC.

This clonotype was recorded a few times. The chain employs TRBV28 and TRBJ1-3; D possibly corresponds to TRBD1 (5 bases). Germline assignment: CDR1 MDHEN and CDR2 SYDVKM. V lost 6 bases and J 9 bases, leaving 12 bases between the germline ends. CDR3 length equals 12 residues. The CDR3 coding sequence is TGTGCCAGCAGCGCGGGGAGGGGCACCATATATTTT. As protein: CASSAGRGTIYF.

The chain joins TRBV6-4 to TRBJ1-1, with 10 bases lining up with TRBD1. CDR1 is MRHNA and CDR2 is SNTAGT in the germline V gene. The CDR3 totals 13 residues. V gave up 5 bases and J gave up 9 bases; unmatched junction bases: 6. The CDR3 loop is CASSSDRGLQAFF. CDR3 DNA sequence: TGTGCCAGCAGTTCCGACAGGGGGCTTCAAGCTTTCTTT.

The chain is built from TRBV7-9 and TRBJ1-2; 11 nucleotides line up with TRBD1. There are 17 residues in the CDR3. J was trimmed by 5 bases and V by 5 bases; bases with no gene match: 13. Germline values: CDR1 SEHNR, CDR2 FQNEAQ (reference sequence). CDR3 protein: CASSRGQGARIGYGYTF. In DNA form, the CDR3 reads TGTGCCAGCAGCCGCGGACAGGGGGCGCGCATAGGGTATGGCTACACCTTC.

The chain combines TRBV7-9 with TRBJ2-7; the D is unclear. Trimming left V 4 bases short and J 2 bases short, with 9 bases between. CDR3 length: 13 residues. CDR1 and CDR2 (germline): SEHNR, FQNEAQ (reference sequence). The CDR3 protein is CASSYAGTYEQYF. The CDR3 DNA reads as TGTGCCAGCAGCTATGCAGGAACCTACGAGCAGTACTTC.

This clonotype was counted between two and nine times. This chain joins TRBV9 and TRBJ2-7, with a tentative D call TRBD2 (6 bases). Trimming took 0 bases from V and 3 from J, leaving 13 bases between them. The CDR3 runs 15 residues. Per germline, CDR1 SGDLS and CDR2 YYNGEE. The CDR3 protein is CASSVGGLMDYEQYF. For the CDR3, the DNA is TGTGCCAGCAGCGTAGGGGGACTTATGGACTACGAGCAGTACTTC.

In its sample, this clonotype was seen a few times. The V call is TRBV12-3 or TRBV12-4, the J call TRBJ1-1; TRBD1 aligns across 8 bases. V was pared by 6 bases and J by 2 bases, with 5 bases of the junction left unmatched. This CDR3 is built from 14 residues. This CDR3 reads CASRRTGFNTEAFF. CDR3 nucleotide sequence: TGTGCCAGCAGGAGGACAGGGTTCAACACTGAAGCTTTCTTT.

The chain employs TRBV7-7 and TRBJ2-3, with D unclear. The V gene's germline CDR1 is SSHAT and CDR2 FNYEAQ (reference sequence). The CDR3 is made up of 14 amino acids. Deletions cut 2 bases from V and 5 bases from J, with 11 bases between. CDR3 coding DNA: TGTGCCAGCAGCTTACTCTCAGCCGGAGATACGCAGTATTTT. It is translated as CASSLLSAGDTQYF.

The chain carries TRBV27 and TRBJ2-2, with TRBD1 as a possible D gene (8 bases). Trimming removed 4 bases at V and 5 bases at J, with 23 bases between. The CDR3 covers 18 residues. The germline V gene encodes CDR1 MNHEY and CDR2 SMNVEV (reference sequence). The CDR3 DNA reads TGTGCCAGCAGTTCCCCTACTTTACAGGGGGAGGGAACCGGGGAGCTGTTTTTT. This sequence encodes CASSSPTLQGEGTGELFF.

This clonotype was picked up a small number of times. V usage is TRBV12-3 or TRBV12-4 and J usage is TRBJ2-2; 8 bases line up with TRBD1. With 5 bases clipped from V and 6 bases from J, the junction kept 11 bases outside the gene matches. The CDR3 spans 16 residues. The DNA for the CDR3 is TGTGCCAGCAGTCCTTCCCCAGGGGGCGTCGCCGGGGAGCTGTTTTTT. Translation: CASSPSPGGVAGELFF.

This clonotype was counted a few times. The gene calls are TRBV5-1 and TRBJ2-1; 14 positions agree with TRBD2. The CDR3 has 16 residues. V trimming: 4 bases; J trimming: 7 bases; junction bases outside the gene matches: 7. CDR1 SGHRS and CDR2 YFSETQ come from the germline V gene. The CDR3: CASSMRLAGGSNEQFF. The CDR3 DNA sequence: TGCGCCAGCAGCATGCGACTAGCGGGAGGGAGTAATGAGCAGTTCTTC.